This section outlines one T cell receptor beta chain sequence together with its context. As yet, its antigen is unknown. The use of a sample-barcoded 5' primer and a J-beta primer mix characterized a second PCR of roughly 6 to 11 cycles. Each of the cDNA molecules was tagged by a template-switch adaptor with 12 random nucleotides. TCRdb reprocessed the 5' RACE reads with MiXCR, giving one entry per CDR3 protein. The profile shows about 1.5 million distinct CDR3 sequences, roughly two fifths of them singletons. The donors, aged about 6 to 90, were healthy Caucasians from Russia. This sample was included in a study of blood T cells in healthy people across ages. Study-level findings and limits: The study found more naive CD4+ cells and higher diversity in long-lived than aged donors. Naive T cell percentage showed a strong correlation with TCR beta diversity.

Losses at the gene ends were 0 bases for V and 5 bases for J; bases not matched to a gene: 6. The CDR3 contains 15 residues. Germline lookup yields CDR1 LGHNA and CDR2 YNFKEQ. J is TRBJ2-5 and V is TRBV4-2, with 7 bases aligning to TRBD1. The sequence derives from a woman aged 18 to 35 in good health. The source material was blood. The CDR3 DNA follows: TGTGCCAGCAGCCAAGAAGGGGGCGGTGTGGAGACCCAGTACTTC. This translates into CASSQEGGGVETQYF.